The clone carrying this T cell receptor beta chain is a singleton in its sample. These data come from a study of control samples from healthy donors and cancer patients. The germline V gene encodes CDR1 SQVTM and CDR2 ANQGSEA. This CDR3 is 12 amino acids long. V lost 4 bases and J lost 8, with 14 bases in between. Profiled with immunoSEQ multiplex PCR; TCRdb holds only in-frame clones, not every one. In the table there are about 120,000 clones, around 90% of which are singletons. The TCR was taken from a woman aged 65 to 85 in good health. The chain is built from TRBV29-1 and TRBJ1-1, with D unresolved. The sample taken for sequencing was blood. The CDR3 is CSVGWAGLEAFF. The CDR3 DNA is TGCAGCGTTGGGTGGGCAGGCCTCGAAGCTTTCTTT.